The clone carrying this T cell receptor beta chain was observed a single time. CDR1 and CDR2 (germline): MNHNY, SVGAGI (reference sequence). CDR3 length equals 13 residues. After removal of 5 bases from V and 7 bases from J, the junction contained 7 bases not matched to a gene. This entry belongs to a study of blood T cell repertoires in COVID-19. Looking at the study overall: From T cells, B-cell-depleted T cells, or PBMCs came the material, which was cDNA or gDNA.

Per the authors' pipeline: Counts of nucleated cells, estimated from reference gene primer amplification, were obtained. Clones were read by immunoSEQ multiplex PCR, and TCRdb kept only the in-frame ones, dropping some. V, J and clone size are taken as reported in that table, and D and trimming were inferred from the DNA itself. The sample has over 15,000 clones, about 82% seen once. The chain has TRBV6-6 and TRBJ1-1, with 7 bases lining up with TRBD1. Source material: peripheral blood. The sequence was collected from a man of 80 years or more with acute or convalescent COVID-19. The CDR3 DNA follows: TGTGCCAGCAGTCGCATAGGGGGCGGTGAAGCTTTCTTT. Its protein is CASSRIGGGEAFF.